The entry below describes one T cell receptor (beta chain). This record comes from a study of blood T cell repertoires in COVID-19. Turning to the study itself: The United States, Italy and Spain provided the acute and convalescent COVID-19 samples.

Study processing details: Amplified reference gene primers provided the basis for estimating nucleated cell counts. The data were produced by immunoSEQ multiplex PCR, yet TCRdb's version contains in-frame clones alone and is incomplete. The DNA gave D and trimming, while V, J and clone size come from that table. Of some 120,000 clones listed, 83% are singletons. The CDR3 has 16 residues. V was trimmed by 0 bases and J by 0 bases, leaving 9 bases between them. Germline assignment: CDR1 LNHDA and CDR2 SQIVND (reference sequence). The chain is built from TRBV19 and TRBJ1-3; D gene ambiguous. Sequenced material: peripheral blood. This TCR came from a man of 80 years or more with active or convalescent COVID-19. CDR3 protein: CASSIELMFSGNTIYF. The CDR3 DNA follows: TGTGCCAGTAGTATAGAACTGATGTTCTCTGGAAACACCATATATTTT.